The rows below give T cell receptor beta chains drawn from one sample of a study of PD-1 blockade in mismatch repair-deficient tumors. The table came from immunoSEQ multiplex PCR; TCRdb's copy has only in-frame clones and leaves some out. The table has about 22,000 clones, about 83% seen once. Material: peripheral blood, obtained 2 weeks after starting pembrolizumab. All receptors come from an adult with mismatch repair-deficient cancer. The CDR3 runs from the conserved cysteine through the conserved F or W. A D gene is named only where the DNA matches it firmly. The size entry is marked missing in some rows and otherwise reads once, few, many or a size class.

-	TRBV28	TRBJ2-6	-	TGTGCCAGCAGTTTATTAGGGGAAGACAGTTCTGGGGCCAACGTCCTGACTTTC	CASSLLGEDSSGANVLTF
-	TRBV5-1	TRBJ2-6	-	TGCGCCAGCAGCCCCCGGCCTTGGACCAGCTCTGGGGCCAACGTCCTGACTTTC	CASSPRPWTSSGANVLTF
TRBD1	TRBV12-5	TRBJ1-1	-	TGTGCTAGTGGTTTGGGACAGGGGAACACTGAAGCTTTCTTT	CASGLGQGNTEAFF
TRBD2	TRBV5-1	TRBJ2-3	once	TGCGCCAGCAACCTAGCGGGATTAGGAGATACGCAGTATTTT	CASNLAGLGDTQYF
-	TRBV6-1	TRBJ2-7	-	TGTGCCAGCAGTGACAGCCAGGCCTACGAGCAGTACTTC	CASSDSQAYEQYF
-	TRBV4-1	TRBJ2-2	-	TGCGCCAGCAGCCAAAGTGGGAGAGGACCACCCGGGGAGCTGTTTTTT	CASSQSGRGPPGELFF
TRBD2	TRBV4-1	TRBJ2-6	-	TGCGCCAGCAGCCAAGTTCTAGCGGGAGCTACCTCTGGGGCCAACGTCCTGACTTTC	CASSQVLAGATSGANVLTF
-	TRBV11-2	TRBJ2-7	once	TGTGCCAGCAGCTTAGTCACTAGAAGGCAGTACTTC	CASSLVTRRQYF
TRBD1	TRBV5-6	TRBJ1-5	-	TGTGCCAGCAGTTTAGGGGGCGGGCAGCCCCAGCATTTT	CASSLGGGQPQHF
-	TRBV11-2	TRBJ2-1	-	TGTGCCAGCAGCTATACAGGGTTTTATGAGCAGTTCTTC	CASSYTGFYEQFF
TRBD1	TRBV15	TRBJ2-3	-	TGTGCCACCAGCAGAGACCGGGACAGGGTCACAGATACGCAGTATTTT	CATSRDRDRVTDTQYF
-	TRBV6-5	TRBJ2-6	-	TGTGCCAGCAGTTACTCGATGGAAGGGGCCAACGTCCTGACTTTC	CASSYSMEGANVLTF
TRBD1	TRBV7-9	TRBJ2-7	-	TGTGCCAGCAGTCGGACAGGGGATCCCCCCTACGAGCAGTACTTC	CASSRTGDPPYEQYF
-	TRBV6-1	TRBJ2-2	-	TGTGCCAGCAGTGAATCTTTGAGCGGCCAAGCGGAGCTGTTTTTT	CASSESLSGQAELFF
-	TRBV6-5	TRBJ1-1	few	TGTGCCAGCAGTTACGCGGCAGGGGAGACTGAAGCTTTCTTT	CASSYAAGETEAFF
-	TRBV9	TRBJ1-3	-	TGTGCCAGCAGCGTAGGTCGGGGGGCTGGAAACACCATATATTTT	CASSVGRGAGNTIYF
TRBD2	TRBV5-1	TRBJ2-5	-	TGCGCCAGCAGCCCGGGAGGGTCGGGGGAGACCCAGTACTTC	CASSPGGSGETQYF
TRBD2	TRBV7-2	TRBJ2-5	-	TGTGCCAGCAGCACAAGACTAGCGGGAGGTAGAGAGACCCAGTACTTC	CASSTRLAGGRETQYF
-	TRBV5-1	TRBJ2-7	-	TGCGCCAGCAGCTTAGAGACAGGTATCTACGAGCAGTACTTC	CASSLETGIYEQYF
-	TRBV27	TRBJ2-3	-	TGTGCCAGCTTCCCCGGGGGCCTAGGGGCAGATACGCAGTATTTT	CASFPGGLGADTQYF
TRBD2	TRBV6-5	TRBJ2-7	-	TGTGCCAGCAGTTACTCTAGCGGGAGCTCCTACGAGCAGTACTTC	CASSYSSGSSYEQYF
TRBD2	TRBV6-5	TRBJ2-7	-	TGTGCCAGCAGCCGGGGACTAGCGGGAGTAGGCGAGCAGTACTTC	CASSRGLAGVGEQYF
-	TRBV28	TRBJ1-1	once	TGTGCCAGCAGTTTCCGGACTCACAGGGATGAAGCTTTCTTT	CASSFRTHRDEAFF
TRBD2	TRBV25-1	TRBJ2-3	-	TGTGCCAGCAGTGTGTGGACTAGCGGGATTCCAGATACGCAGTATTTT	CASSVWTSGIPDTQYF
-	TRBV11-2	TRBJ2-7	-	TGTGCCAGCAGCAAGACCGGGACAAACAACTACGAGCAGTACTTC	CASSKTGTNNYEQYF
-	TRBV9	TRBJ2-3	-	TGTGCCAGCAGCGTAGGGGTATCCACAGATACGCAGTATTTT	CASSVGVSTDTQYF
-	TRBV10-2	TRBJ2-5	few	TGCGCCAGCACGGTCGACGTAAAAGAGACCCAGTACTTC	CASTVDVKETQYF
-	TRBV6-5	TRBJ2-3	-	TGTGCCAGCAGCTCAAGGGGAGGACGGACAGATACGCAGTATTTT	CASSSRGGRTDTQYF
TRBD1	TRBV4-3	TRBJ1-2	-	TGCGCCAGCAGCCAAGGACAGGGGAGCTATGGCTACACCTTC	CASSQGQGSYGYTF
TRBD1	TRBV5-4	TRBJ2-7	-	TGTGCCAGCAGCACTGGGACAGGTGGGACCTTCTACGAGCAGTACTTC	CASSTGTGGTFYEQYF
TRBD2	TRBV28	TRBJ2-7	-	TGTGCCAGCAGTCCAGCGACTAGCGGGACCTACGAGCAGTACTTC	CASSPATSGTYEQYF
TRBD2	TRBV28	TRBJ2-7	few	TGTGCCAGCAGTTTAACTAGCGGGAGTCTTTACGAGCAGTACTTC	CASSLTSGSLYEQYF
TRBD1	TRBV29-1	TRBJ2-7	-	TGCAGCGTTGCGGGGACAGGGGGGGGCTCCTACGAGCAGTACTTC	CSVAGTGGGSYEQYF
-	TRBV2	TRBJ2-2	-	TGTGCCAGCAGCTTGAGAGAACCGGGACGAACGAACACCGGGGAGCTGTTTTTT	CASSLREPGRTNTGELFF
-	TRBV12-2	TRBJ1-1	-	TGTGCAAGTTCCCAACTCGGCAGGCCTAGCCGGTGGGACACTGAAGCTTTCTTT	CASSQLGRPSRWDTEAFF
-	TRBV30	TRBJ2-5	-	TGTGCCTGGAGTTTGCGCCAAGGTGGGGAGACCCAGTACTTC	CAWSLRQGGETQYF
-	TRBV29-1	TRBJ2-1	-	TGCAGCGTTGAATCGAGTCCCCAATGGAGTCGGTACACGCAGATCAATGAGCAGTTCTTC	CSVESSPQWSRYTQINEQFF
-	TRBV5-4	TRBJ1-2	-	TGTGCCAGCAGCTTGGCCCGTGGTCTTAACTATGGCTACACCTTC	CASSLARGLNYGYTF
TRBD1	TRBV28	TRBJ2-7	-	TGTGCCAGCAGTTTGCACCCACGGACAGGGAAAGGCGAGCAGTACTTC	CASSLHPRTGKGEQYF
-	TRBV21-1	TRBJ2-5	-	TGTGCCAGCAGCAATAGGTTCCCTACGGGGGAGACCCAGTACTTC	CASSNRFPTGETQYF
-	TRBV11-2	TRBJ2-1	-	TGTGCCAGCAGCCATGGGCAGATCCGGGAGCAGTTCTTC	CASSHGQIREQFF
-	TRBV5-6	TRBJ1-1	few	TGTGCCAGCAGCTTGGCGGCAGGAATGAACACTGAAGCTTTCTTT	CASSLAAGMNTEAFF
TRBD1	TRBV10-1	TRBJ2-5	-	TGCGCCAGCAGTGAGCCGGACAGGGGGCTAGAGCCCTACCAAGAGACCCAGTACTTC	CASSEPDRGLEPYQETQYF
-	TRBV5-1	TRBJ1-2	-	TGCGCCAGCAGCTTGACCCCCGCAGCGAAAGCTAACTATGGCTACACCTTC	CASSLTPAAKANYGYTF
TRBD2	TRBV7-2	TRBJ2-1	-	TGTGCCAGCAGCTTAGTTACTAGCGGGAGGGCCGGTGAGCAGTTCTTC	CASSLVTSGRAGEQFF
TRBD2	TRBV7-9	TRBJ2-1	few	TGTGCCAGCAGCTCGGGACTATCTCTTCTCTACAATGAGCAGTTCTTC	CASSSGLSLLYNEQFF
-	TRBV5-5	TRBJ1-4	-	TGTGCCAGCAGCTCCCAGGGGAGTAACGAAAAACTGTTTTTT	CASSSQGSNEKLFF
-	TRBV27	TRBJ2-1	-	TGTGCCAGCAGTGATGGACCCTACAATGAGCAGTTCTTC	CASSDGPYNEQFF
TRBD1	TRBV30	TRBJ2-1	once	TGTGCCTGGAGCTTAGGGACAGGGGGCTTATTTGAGCAGTTCTTC	CAWSLGTGGLFEQFF
TRBD1	TRBV28	TRBJ2-7	-	TGTGCCAGCAGTCCTCCCCGACAGGGGGCCTACGAGCAGTACTTC	CASSPPRQGAYEQYF
-	TRBV29-1	TRBJ2-1	-	TGCAGCGTGGAGGACCCGCCTTTGGATGAGCAGTTCTTC	CSVEDPPLDEQFF
TRBD2	TRBV7-8	TRBJ2-7	few	TGTGCCAGCAGCTTATACGGGAGGGACGTGGGAGAGCAGTACTTC	CASSLYGRDVGEQYF
TRBD2	TRBV7-2	TRBJ2-3	-	TGTGCCAGCAGCTTAGTCCCAGCGGGAGGGGCAGATACGCAGTATTTT	CASSLVPAGGADTQYF
-	TRBV28	TRBJ1-1	-	TGTGCCAGCAGGGGGGTGGAATTGAACACTGAAGCTTTCTTT	CASRGVELNTEAFF
TRBD2	TRBV19	TRBJ2-1	-	TGTGCCAGTAGTATAGCCAGCGGGAGTAACAATGAGCAGTTCTTC	CASSIASGSNNEQFF
-	TRBV11-2	TRBJ2-1	-	TGTGCCAGCAGCGATAATGAGCAGTTCTTC	CASSDNEQFF
TRBD2	TRBV6-1	TRBJ2-1	-	TGTGCCAGCAGTGAACTAGCGGGAGATTACAATGAGCAGTTCTTC	CASSELAGDYNEQFF
TRBD2	TRBV28	TRBJ2-7	-	TGTGCCAGCAGCTTCGGGACTAGCGGGAGGAACGAGCAGTACTTC	CASSFGTSGRNEQYF
TRBD1	TRBV28	TRBJ1-2	few	TGTGCCAGCAGCACAGGGGAGGGGGGCTACACCTTC	CASSTGEGGYTF